Each of the 22 T cell receptor beta chains below was sequenced from the same sample in a study of technical replicates of blood from a few donors. Using immunoSEQ multiplex PCR, the repertoire was profiled, and TCRdb retains in-frame clones only, with some absent. The top ten clones hold around 0.28% of a sample with 80,000 to 95,000 clones, roughly 96% of them seen once. Sequenced: T cells isolated from PBMCs. The receptors shown here come from a human donor in good health.

V gene TRBV2 combines with J gene TRBJ1-1; D ambiguous. The CDR3 totals 12 residues. The V and J ends lost 5 bases and 1 base respectively, with 5 bases between them. Per the germline V gene, CDR1 is SNHLY and CDR2 is FYNNEI. CDR3 in DNA: TGTGCCAGCAGTCACACGAACACTGAAGCTTTCTTT. This translates into CASSHTNTEAFF.

The V and J genes are TRBV5-1 and TRBJ2-1; 8 nucleotides align to TRBD2. Germline loops: CDR1 SGHRS, CDR2 YFSETQ. This CDR3 contains 16 residues. J lost 2 bases, V lost 0 bases, and 4 bases had no gene match. The CDR3 region is CASSLEIGGAYNEQFF. The CDR3 DNA follows: TGCGCCAGCAGCTTGGAGATCGGGGGGGCCTACAATGAGCAGTTCTTC.

The CDR3 loop is CASSPSGGAEQYF. The CDR3 DNA reads as TGTGCCAGCAGCCCGAGCGGGGGGGCGGAGCAGTACTTC. The J gene is TRBJ2-7, the V gene TRBV6-6, with 10 bases matching TRBD2. Germline CDR1 is MNHNY and CDR2 is SVGAGI (reference sequence). V was pared by 6 bases and J by 7 bases, with 6 bases of the junction left unmatched. CDR3 length: 13 amino acids.

CDR3 protein: CASSLLAGGYIQYF. CDR3 in DNA: TGTGCCAGCAGTTTATTAGCGGGAGGATACATTCAGTACTTC. The chain links TRBV27 to TRBJ2-4; 10 bases agree with TRBD2. This CDR3 comprises 14 residues. V lost 1 base, J lost 8 bases, and 2 bases stayed unmatched. CDR1 MNHEY and CDR2 SMNVEV come from the germline V gene (reference sequence).

This clone is a singleton in its sample. The V and J genes are TRBV6-5 and TRBJ1-5; the match to TRBD1 covers 7 bases. This CDR3 contains 15 residues. CDR1 and CDR2 from the germline V gene are MNHEY and SVGAGI. Germline trimming cut 2 bases from V and 2 bases from J; bases unmatched to any gene: 3. The CDR3 loop is CASSYNQGGNQPQHF. DNA for the CDR3: TGTGCCAGCAGTTACAATCAGGGGGGCAATCAGCCCCAGCATTTT.

The rearrangement uses TRBV2 and TRBJ1-1; perhaps TRBD1 as D (5 bases). V was pared by 4 bases and J by 11 bases, with 17 bases between. The CDR3 runs to 13 residues. Looked up from germline, CDR1 is SNHLY and CDR2 is FYNNEI. CDR3 sequence: CASSGDRDLEAFF. The CDR3 DNA sequence: TGTGCCAGCAGTGGGGACCGGGACTTGGAGGCTTTCTTT.

This chain joins TRBV6-5 and TRBJ2-1; D might be TRBD2 (6 bases). V was pared by 2 bases and J by 4 bases, with 9 bases between. The CDR3 runs to 14 residues. Germline V lookup: CDR1 MNHEY, CDR2 SVGAGI. This CDR3 is CASSYGSGYNEQFF. DNA for the CDR3: TGTGCCAGCAGTTACGGTAGCGGTTACAATGAGCAGTTCTTC.

The chain joins TRBV5-1 to TRBJ2-7; TRBD1 matches at 10 bases. The germline CDR1 and CDR2 sequences are SGHRS and YFSETQ. The CDR3 is 14 amino acids. V lost 3 bases to trimming and J lost 3 bases; unmatched junction nucleotides: 3. The DNA for the CDR3 is TGCGCCAGCAGCTCCGGGACAGGGGACTACGAGCAGTACTTC. Translated, it gives CASSSGTGDYEQYF. The entire variable domain, with the rest obtained from reference TRBV5-1 and TRBJ2-7, is as follows: KAGVTQTPRYLIKTRGQQVTLSCSPISGHRSVSWYQQTPGQGLQFLFEYFSETQRNKGNFPGRFSGRQFSNSRSEMNVSTLELGDSALYLCASSSGTGDYEQYFGPGTRLTVT.

This sequence joins TRBV9 and TRBJ2-7; 9 bases align to TRBD2. The CDR3 contains 16 residues. The V and J ends lost 0 bases and 2 bases, in that order; junction bases with no gene match: 6. Germline loops: CDR1 SGDLS, CDR2 YYNGEE. In DNA form, the CDR3 reads TGTGCCAGCAGCGTAGGATGGCTAGCGGGACCCTACGAGCAGTACTTC. Protein product: CASSVGWLAGPYEQYF.

V usage is TRBV7-3 and J usage is TRBJ2-1; a possible D gene is TRBD1 (6 bases). The CDR3 runs to 14 residues. CDR1 is SGHTA, CDR2 FQGTGA, per germline. Trimming left V 2 bases short and J 8 bases short, with 13 bases between. The CDR3 nucleotides read TGTGCCAGCAGCTTAGAAAGGACAGAGGATGAGCAGTTCTTC. Protein sequence: CASSLERTEDEQFF. The variable domain in full, with the rest retrieved from reference TRBV7-3 and TRBJ2-1, is GAGVSQTPSNKVTEKGKYVELRCDPISGHTALYWYRQSLGQGPEFLIYFQGTGAADDSGLPNDRFFAVRPEGSVSTLKIQRTERGDSAVYLCASSLERTEDEQFFGPGTRLTVL.

The chain recombines TRBV5-5 with TRBJ2-7; 11 nucleotides agree with TRBD2. In germline, CDR1 is SGHKS, CDR2 YYEKEE (reference sequence). This CDR3 has 15 amino acids. The V segment lost 0 bases and the J segment 7 bases; nucleotides outside the gene matches: 6. This chain's CDR3 is CASSLEASGRREQYF. As DNA, the CDR3 is TGTGCCAGCAGCTTGGAGGCTAGCGGGAGGAGGGAGCAGTACTTC. Drawing the rest from reference TRBV5-5 and TRBJ2-7, the complete variable domain is DAGVTQSPTHLIKTRGQQVTLRCSPISGHKSVSWYQQVLGQGPQFIFQYYEKEERGRGNFPDRFSARQFPNYSSELNVNALLLGDSALYLCASSLEASGRREQYFGPGTRLTVT.

The chain uses TRBV28 and TRBJ2-5, with 14 bases lining up with TRBD2. V was pared by 2 bases and J by 5 bases, with 13 bases of the junction left unmatched. Germline V gene lookup returns CDR1 MDHEN and CDR2 SYDVKM. This CDR3 has 19 residues. This CDR3 reads CASSLATGTSGSWGETQYF. In DNA, the CDR3 is TGTGCCAGCAGTTTAGCTACCGGGACTAGCGGGAGTTGGGGGGAGACCCAGTACTTC. Filled out from reference TRBV28 and TRBJ2-5, the complete variable domain reads DVKVTQSSRYLVKRTGEKVFLECVQDMDHENMFWYRQDPGLGLRLIYFSYDVKMKEKGDIPEGYSVSREKKERFSLILESASTNQTSMYLCASSLATGTSGSWGETQYFGPGTRLLVL.

The rearrangement uses TRBV28 and TRBJ2-3; D is unclear. Trimming stripped 6 bases from V and 3 bases from J, with 16 bases between. Germline-derived CDR1 and CDR2 are MDHEN and SYDVKM. This CDR3 has 15 residues. The CDR3 DNA follows: TGTGCCAGCAGCCGGTCGGTAGCTGGAACAGATACGCAGTATTTT. Encoded protein: CASSRSVAGTDTQYF.

This rearrangement joins TRBV7-2 to TRBJ2-3; 9 bases align to TRBD2. The CDR3 runs 18 residues. Germline CDR1 and CDR2: SGHTA and FQGNSA. V was pared by 0 bases and J by 2 bases, with 9 bases of the junction left unmatched. The CDR3 protein is CASSLAGGRAWNTDTQYF. DNA for the CDR3: TGTGCCAGCAGCTTAGCGGGCGGGAGGGCATGGAACACAGATACGCAGTATTTT.

This chain uses TRBV6-5 with TRBJ2-5; 8 nucleotides match TRBD1. Germline trimming cut 5 bases from V and 4 bases from J; bases unmatched to any gene: 3. The length of the CDR3 is 13 residues. Germline CDR1 MNHEY, CDR2 SVGAGI. The CDR3 DNA reads TGTGCCAGCAGTCGGGACAGGCGAGAGACCCAGTACTTC. Protein product: CASSRDRRETQYF.

This chain connects TRBV5-1 to TRBJ2-1; a weak D match, TRBD2 (6 bases). The CDR3 runs to 15 residues. Per the germline V gene, CDR1 is SGHRS and CDR2 is YFSETQ. V lost 3 bases and J lost 0, with 10 bases in between. The CDR3 bases are TGCGCCAGCAGCTCGACTAGTAGCTCCTACAATGAGCAGTTCTTC. Protein sequence: CASSSTSSSYNEQFF.

The chain combines TRBV28 with TRBJ2-1, with 8 bases aligning to TRBD2. J was trimmed by 6 bases and V by 6 bases; bases with no gene match: 7. CDR3 length: 14 residues. The germline gives CDR1 MDHEN, CDR2 SYDVKM. The CDR3 region is CASSFIAGPNEQFF. For the CDR3, the DNA is TGTGCCAGCAGCTTTATAGCGGGACCCAATGAGCAGTTCTTC.

The CDR3 nucleotides are TGTGCCAGCAGTGAACAGGGGAACACTGAAGCTTTCTTT. It codes for CASSEQGNTEAFF. The genes are TRBV6-4 and TRBJ1-1; TRBD1 is a possible D gene (6 bases). This CDR3 comprises 13 residues. Germline CDR1 reads MRHNA; CDR2 reads SNTAGT. The V and J ends lost 3 bases and 1 base respectively, with 6 bases between them.

The V and J genes are TRBV10-3 and TRBJ1-4; D is possibly TRBD1 (6 bases). Germline V gene sequence: CDR1 ENHRY, CDR2 SYGVKD. Trimming pared 6 bases from V and 5 bases from J, leaving 13 bases between. CDR3 length: 14 amino acids. For the CDR3, the DNA is TGTGCCATCAGAACCTCAGGGGCGAATGAAAAACTGTTTTTT. This encodes CAIRTSGANEKLFF.

The chain joins TRBV4-3 to TRBJ2-3; weak D call: TRBD2 (5 bases). Germline CDR1 and CDR2: LGHNA and YSLEER. The CDR3 totals 17 residues. Trimming took 1 base from V and 1 from J, leaving 15 bases between them. The CDR3 DNA is TGCGCCAGCAGCCAAGTAATCCTCGGACTGCGCACAGATACGCAGTATTTT. Translating gives CASSQVILGLRTDTQYF.

The chain couples TRBV7-2 to TRBJ2-1; possible D gene TRBD2, 5 bases. CDR1 is SGHTA and CDR2 is FQGNSA in the germline V gene. The CDR3 loop spans 16 amino acids. Between the trimmed V and J ends, which lost 4 bases and 0 bases, there was a span of 13 bases. CDR3 loop: CASSSLTGSSYNEQFF. The DNA of the CDR3 is TGTGCCAGCAGCTCACTGACGGGGAGCTCCTACAATGAGCAGTTCTTC.

The chain combines TRBV27 with TRBJ2-1, with 8 bases that match TRBD2. J gave up 4 bases and V 4 bases, and 6 bases lay outside the gene matches. There are 15 residues in the CDR3. Germline-derived CDR1 and CDR2 are MNHEY and SMNVEV (reference sequence). The CDR3 region is CASSSLTSVYNEQFF. For the CDR3, the DNA is TGTGCCAGCAGTTCGTTGACTAGCGTATACAATGAGCAGTTCTTC.